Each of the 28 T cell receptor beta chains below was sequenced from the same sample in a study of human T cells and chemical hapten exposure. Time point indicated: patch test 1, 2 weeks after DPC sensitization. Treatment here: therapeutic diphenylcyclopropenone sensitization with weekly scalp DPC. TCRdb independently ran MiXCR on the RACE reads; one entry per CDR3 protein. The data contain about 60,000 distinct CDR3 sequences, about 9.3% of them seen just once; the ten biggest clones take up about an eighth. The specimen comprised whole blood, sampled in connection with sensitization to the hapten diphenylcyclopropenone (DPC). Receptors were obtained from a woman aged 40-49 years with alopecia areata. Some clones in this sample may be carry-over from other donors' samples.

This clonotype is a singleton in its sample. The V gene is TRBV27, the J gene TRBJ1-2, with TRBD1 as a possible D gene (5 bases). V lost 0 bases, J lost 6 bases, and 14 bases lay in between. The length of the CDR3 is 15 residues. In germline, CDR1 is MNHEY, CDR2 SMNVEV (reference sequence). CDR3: CASSLSGGSADGYTF. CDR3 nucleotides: TGTGCCAGCAGTTTATCTGGGGGAAGTGCGGATGGCTACACCTTC.

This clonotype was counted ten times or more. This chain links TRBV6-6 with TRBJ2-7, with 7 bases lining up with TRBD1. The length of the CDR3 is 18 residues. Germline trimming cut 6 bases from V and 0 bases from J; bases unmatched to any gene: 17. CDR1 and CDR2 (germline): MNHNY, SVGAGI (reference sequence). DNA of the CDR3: TGTGCCAGCAGGCGTTACGGGACAGATCTAAGAAGCTCCTACGAGCAGTACTTC. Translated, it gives CASRRYGTDLRSSYEQYF.

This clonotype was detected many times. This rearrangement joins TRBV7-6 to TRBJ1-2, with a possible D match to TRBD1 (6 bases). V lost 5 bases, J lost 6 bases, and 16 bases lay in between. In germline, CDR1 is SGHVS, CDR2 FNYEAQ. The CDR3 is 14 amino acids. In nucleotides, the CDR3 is TGTGCCAGCAGCAGGACAGAAGGCAGGGATGGCTACACCTTC. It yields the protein CASSRTEGRDGYTF. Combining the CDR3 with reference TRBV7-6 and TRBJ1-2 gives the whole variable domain GAGVSQSPRYKVTKRGQDVALRCDPISGHVSLYWYRQALGQGPEFLTYFNYEAQQDKSGLPNDRFSAERPEGSISTLTIQRTEQRDSAMYRCASSRTEGRDGYTFGSGTRLTVV.

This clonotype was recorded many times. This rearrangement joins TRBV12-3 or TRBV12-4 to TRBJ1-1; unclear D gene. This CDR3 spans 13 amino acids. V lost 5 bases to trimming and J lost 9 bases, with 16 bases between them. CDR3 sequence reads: CASSRRRTVQAFF. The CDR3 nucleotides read TGTGCCAGCAGTCGAAGACGGACGGTACAAGCTTTCTTT.

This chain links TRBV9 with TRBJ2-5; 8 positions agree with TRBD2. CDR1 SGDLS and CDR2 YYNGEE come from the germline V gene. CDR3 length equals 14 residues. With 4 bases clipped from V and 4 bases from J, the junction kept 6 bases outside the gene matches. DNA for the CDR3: TGTGCCAGCAGCACTCCGAGCGGGGGAGAGACCCAGTACTTC. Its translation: CASSTPSGGETQYF.

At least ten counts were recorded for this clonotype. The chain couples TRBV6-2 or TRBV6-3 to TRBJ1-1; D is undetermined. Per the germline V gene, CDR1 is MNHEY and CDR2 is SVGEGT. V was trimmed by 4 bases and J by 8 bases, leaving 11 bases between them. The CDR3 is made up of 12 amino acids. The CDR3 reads CASSSVPPEAFF. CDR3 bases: TGTGCCAGCAGTTCCGTCCCACCCGAAGCTTTCTTT.

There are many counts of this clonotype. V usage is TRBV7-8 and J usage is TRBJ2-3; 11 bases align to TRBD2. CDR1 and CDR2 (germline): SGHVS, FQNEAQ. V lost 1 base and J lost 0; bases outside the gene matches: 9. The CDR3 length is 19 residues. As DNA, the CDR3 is TGTGCCAGCAGCTTAGGCCGACTAGCGGGGAGGCCTAGCACAGATACGCAGTATTTT. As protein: CASSLGRLAGRPSTDTQYF. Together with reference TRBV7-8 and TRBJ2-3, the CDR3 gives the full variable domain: GAGVSQSPRYKVAKRGQDVALRCDPISGHVSLFWYQQALGQGPEFLTYFQNEAQLDKSGLPSDRFFAERPEGSVSTLKIQRTQQEDSAVYLCASSLGRLAGRPSTDTQYFGPGTRLTVL.

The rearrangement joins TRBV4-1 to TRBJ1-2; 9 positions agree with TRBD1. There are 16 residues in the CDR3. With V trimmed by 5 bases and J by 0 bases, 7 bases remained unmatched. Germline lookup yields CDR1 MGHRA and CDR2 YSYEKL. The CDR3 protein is CASSGGTGITNYGYTF. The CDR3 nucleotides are TGCGCCAGCAGCGGTGGGACAGGGATTACTAACTATGGCTACACCTTC.

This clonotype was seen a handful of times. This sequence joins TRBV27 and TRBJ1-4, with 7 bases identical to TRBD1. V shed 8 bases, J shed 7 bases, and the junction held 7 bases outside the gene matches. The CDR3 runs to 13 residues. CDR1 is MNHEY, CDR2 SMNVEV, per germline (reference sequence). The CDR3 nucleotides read TGTGCCAGCGGGGGACAGCGGGGTGAAAAACTGTTTTTT. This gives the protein CASGGQRGEKLFF. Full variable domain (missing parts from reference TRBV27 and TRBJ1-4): EAQVTQNPRYLITVTGKKLTVTCSQNMNHEYMSWYRQDPGLGLRQIYYSMNVEVTDKGDVPEGYKVSRKEKRNFPLILESPSPNQTSLYFCASGGQRGEKLFFGSGTQLSVL.

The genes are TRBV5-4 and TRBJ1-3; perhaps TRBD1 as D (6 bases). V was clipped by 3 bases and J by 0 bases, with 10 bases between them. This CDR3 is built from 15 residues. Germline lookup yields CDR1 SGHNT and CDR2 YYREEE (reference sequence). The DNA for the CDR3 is TGTGCCAGCAGCTATGGACAGATCTCTGGAAACACCATATATTTT. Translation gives CASSYGQISGNTIYF. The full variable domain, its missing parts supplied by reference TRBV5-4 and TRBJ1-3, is ETGVTQSPTHLIKTRGQQVTLRCSSQSGHNTVSWYQQALGQGPQFIFQYYREEENGRGNFPPRFSGLQFPNYSSELNVNALELDDSALYLCASSYGQISGNTIYFGEGSWLTVV.

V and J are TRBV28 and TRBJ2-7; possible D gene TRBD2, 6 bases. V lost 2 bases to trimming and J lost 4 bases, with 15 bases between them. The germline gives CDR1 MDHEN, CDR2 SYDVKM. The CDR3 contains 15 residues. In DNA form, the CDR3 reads TGTGCCAGCAGTTTAATTATGGGGGGAGGTTACGAGCAGTACTTC. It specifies CASSLIMGGGYEQYF.

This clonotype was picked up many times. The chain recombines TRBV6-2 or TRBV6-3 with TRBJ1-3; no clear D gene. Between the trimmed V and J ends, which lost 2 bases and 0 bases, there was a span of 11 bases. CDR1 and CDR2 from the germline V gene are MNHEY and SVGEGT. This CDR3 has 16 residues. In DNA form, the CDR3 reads TGTGCCAGCAGTTACGGGCGGCCGAGCTCTGGAAACACCATATATTTT. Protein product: CASSYGRPSSGNTIYF.

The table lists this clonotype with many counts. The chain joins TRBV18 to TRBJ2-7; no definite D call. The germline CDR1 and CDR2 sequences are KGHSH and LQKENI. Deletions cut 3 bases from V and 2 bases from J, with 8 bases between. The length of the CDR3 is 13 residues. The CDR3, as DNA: TGTGCCAGCTCACCTATTGACCCCTACGAGCAGTACTTC. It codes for CASSPIDPYEQYF. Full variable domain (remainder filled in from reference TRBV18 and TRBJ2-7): NAGVMQNPRHLVRRRGQEARLRCSPMKGHSHVYWYRQLPEEGLKFMVYLQKENIIDESGMPKERFSAEFPKEGPSILRIQQVVRGDSAAYFCASSPIDPYEQYFGPGTRLTVT.

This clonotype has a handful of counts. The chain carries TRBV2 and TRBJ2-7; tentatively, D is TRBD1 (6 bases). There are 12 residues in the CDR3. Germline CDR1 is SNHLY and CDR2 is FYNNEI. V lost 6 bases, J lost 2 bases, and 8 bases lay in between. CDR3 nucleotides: TGTGCCAGCAGGGACAGCCCCTACGAGCAGTACTTC. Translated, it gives CASRDSPYEQYF.

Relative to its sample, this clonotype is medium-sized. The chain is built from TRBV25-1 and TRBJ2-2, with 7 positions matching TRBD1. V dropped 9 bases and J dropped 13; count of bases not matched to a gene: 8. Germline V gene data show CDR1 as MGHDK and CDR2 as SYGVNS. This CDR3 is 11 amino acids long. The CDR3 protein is CASTRTGSLFF. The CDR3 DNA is TGTGCCAGTACTAGGACAGGATCGCTGTTTTTT.

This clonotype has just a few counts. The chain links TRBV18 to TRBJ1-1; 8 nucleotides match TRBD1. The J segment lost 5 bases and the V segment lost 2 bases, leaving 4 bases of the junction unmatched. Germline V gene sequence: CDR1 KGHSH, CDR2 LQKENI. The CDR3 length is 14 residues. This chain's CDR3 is CASSPGQGETEAFF. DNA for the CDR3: TGTGCCAGCTCACCAGGACAGGGCGAAACTGAAGCTTTCTTT.

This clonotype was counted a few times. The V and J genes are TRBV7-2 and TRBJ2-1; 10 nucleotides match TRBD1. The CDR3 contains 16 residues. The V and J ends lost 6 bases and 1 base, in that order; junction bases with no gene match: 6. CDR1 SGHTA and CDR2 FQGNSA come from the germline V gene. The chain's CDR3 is CASSHRTGGSYNEQFF. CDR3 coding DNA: TGTGCCAGCAGTCACCGGACAGGGGGGTCCTACAATGAGCAGTTCTTC.

CDR3 region: CASSLSGGPDEQYF. DNA for the CDR3: TGTGCCAGCAGCTTGTCGGGGGGCCCGGACGAGCAGTACTTC. J is TRBJ2-7 and V is TRBV7-3; D might be TRBD2 (7 bases). This CDR3 spans 14 amino acids. Germline V gene sequence: CDR1 SGHTA, CDR2 FQGTGA. The ends were cut back, 3 bases at V and 5 bases at J, with 14 bases in the middle.

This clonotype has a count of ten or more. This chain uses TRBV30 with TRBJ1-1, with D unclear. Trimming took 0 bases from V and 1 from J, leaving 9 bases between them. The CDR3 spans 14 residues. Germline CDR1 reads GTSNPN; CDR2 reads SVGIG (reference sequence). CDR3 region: CAWSVGRSNTEAFF. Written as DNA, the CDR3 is TGTGCCTGGAGTGTAGGACGTTCGAACACTGAAGCTTTCTTT.

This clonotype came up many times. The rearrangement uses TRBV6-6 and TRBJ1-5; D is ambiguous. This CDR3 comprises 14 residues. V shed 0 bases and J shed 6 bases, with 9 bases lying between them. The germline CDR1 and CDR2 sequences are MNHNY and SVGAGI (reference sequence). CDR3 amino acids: CASSYSPDAQPQHF. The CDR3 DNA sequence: TGTGCCAGCAGTTACTCGCCGGACGCTCAGCCCCAGCATTTT.

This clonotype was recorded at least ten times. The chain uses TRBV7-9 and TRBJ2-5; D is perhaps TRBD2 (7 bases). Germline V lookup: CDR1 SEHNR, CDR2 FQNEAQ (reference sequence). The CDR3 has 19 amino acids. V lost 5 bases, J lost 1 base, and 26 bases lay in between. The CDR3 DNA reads TGTGCCAGCAGCCTATATCGGCCCCCGGGGGGCGCGGTCCAAGAGACCCAGTACTTC. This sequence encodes CASSLYRPPGGAVQETQYF.

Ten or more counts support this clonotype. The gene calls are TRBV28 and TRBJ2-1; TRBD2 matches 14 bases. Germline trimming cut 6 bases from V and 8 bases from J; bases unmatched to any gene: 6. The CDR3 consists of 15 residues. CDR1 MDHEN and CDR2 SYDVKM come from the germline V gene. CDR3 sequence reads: CASSFGTSGRDEQFF. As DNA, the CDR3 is TGTGCCAGCAGCTTTGGGACTAGCGGGAGAGATGAGCAGTTCTTC.

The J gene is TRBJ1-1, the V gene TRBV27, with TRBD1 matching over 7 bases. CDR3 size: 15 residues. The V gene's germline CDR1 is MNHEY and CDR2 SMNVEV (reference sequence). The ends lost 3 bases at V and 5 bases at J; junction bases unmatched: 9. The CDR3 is CASSFFDRVRTEAFF. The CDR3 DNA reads TGTGCCAGCAGTTTTTTCGACAGGGTTCGGACTGAAGCTTTCTTT.

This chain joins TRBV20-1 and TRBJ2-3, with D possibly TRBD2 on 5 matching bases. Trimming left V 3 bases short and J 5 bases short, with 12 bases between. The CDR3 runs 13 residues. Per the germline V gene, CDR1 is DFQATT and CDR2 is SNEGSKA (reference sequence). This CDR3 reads CSARDRGLDTQYF. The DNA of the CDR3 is TGCAGTGCTAGGGATAGAGGGTTAGATACGCAGTATTTT.

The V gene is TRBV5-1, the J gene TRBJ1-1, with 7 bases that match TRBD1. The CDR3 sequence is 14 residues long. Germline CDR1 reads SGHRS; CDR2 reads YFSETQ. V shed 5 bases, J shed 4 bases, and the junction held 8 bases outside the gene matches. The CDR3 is CASRPDRVGTEAFF. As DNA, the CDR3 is TGCGCCAGCAGACCCGACAGGGTAGGCACTGAAGCTTTCTTT. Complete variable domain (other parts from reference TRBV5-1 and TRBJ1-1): KAGVTQTPRYLIKTRGQQVTLSCSPISGHRSVSWYQQTPGQGLQFLFEYFSETQRNKGNFPGRFSGRQFSNSRSEMNVSTLELGDSALYLCASRPDRVGTEAFFGQGTRLTVV.

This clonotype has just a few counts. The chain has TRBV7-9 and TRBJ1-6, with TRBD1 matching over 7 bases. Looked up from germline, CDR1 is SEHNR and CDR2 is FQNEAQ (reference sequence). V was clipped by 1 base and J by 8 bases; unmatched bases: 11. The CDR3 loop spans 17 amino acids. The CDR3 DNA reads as TGTGCCAGCAGCTTAGGCTTGTCGGGCCAGGGGGATTCACCCCTCCACTTT. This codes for CASSLGLSGQGDSPLHF.

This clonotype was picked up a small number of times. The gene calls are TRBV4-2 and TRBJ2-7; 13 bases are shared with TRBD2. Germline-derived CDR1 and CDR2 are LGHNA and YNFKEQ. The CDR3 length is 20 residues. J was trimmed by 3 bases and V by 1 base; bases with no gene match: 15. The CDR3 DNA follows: TGTGCCAGCAGCCAAGCTCCGACTAGCGGGGGGCCGGGTCCGGTCTACGAGCAGTACTTC. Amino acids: CASSQAPTSGGPGPVYEQYF.

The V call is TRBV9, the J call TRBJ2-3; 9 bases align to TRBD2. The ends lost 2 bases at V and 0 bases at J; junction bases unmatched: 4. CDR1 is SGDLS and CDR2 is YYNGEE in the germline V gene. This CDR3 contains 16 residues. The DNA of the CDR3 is TGTGCCAGCAGCGTTTTTCTAGCGGGGAGCACAGATACGCAGTATTTT. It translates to CASSVFLAGSTDTQYF.